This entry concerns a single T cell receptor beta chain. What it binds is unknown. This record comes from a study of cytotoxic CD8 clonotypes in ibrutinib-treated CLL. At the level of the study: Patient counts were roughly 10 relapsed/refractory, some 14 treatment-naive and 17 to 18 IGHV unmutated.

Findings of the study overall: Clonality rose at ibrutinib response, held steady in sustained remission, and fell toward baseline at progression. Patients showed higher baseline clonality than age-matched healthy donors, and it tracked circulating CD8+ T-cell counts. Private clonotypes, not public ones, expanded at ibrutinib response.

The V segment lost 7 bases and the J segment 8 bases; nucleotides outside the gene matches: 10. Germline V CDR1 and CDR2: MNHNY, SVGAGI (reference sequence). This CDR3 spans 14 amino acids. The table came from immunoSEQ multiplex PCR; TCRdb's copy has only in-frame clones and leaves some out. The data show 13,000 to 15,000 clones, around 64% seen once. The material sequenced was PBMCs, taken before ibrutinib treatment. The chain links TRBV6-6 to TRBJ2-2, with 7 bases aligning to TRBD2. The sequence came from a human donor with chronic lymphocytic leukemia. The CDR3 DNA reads TGTGCCAGCATACAGCGGGGATTTTTTGGGGAGCTGTTTTTT. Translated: CASIQRGFFGELFF.